A selection of T cell receptor beta chains follows, all from one sample in a study of cytomegalovirus exposure and HLA in healthy donors. Data came from immunoSEQ multiplex PCR; TCRdb stores just in-frame clones and leaves some out. The data hold roughly 56,000 clones, with 93% observed a single time. The material sequenced was PBMCs. Receptor source: a woman aged 18-30 years in good health and CMV-seropositive. CDR3s include the opening cysteine and the closing phenylalanine or tryptophan. The order of the fields is clone size, J gene, V gene, D gene, CDR3 length, CDR3 protein, CDR3 DNA. A D gene is named only where the DNA matches it firmly. Not all rows give a size; the values are once, few, many and, for expanded clones, a class.

NA,TRBJ1-1,TRBV6-5,TRBD1,13,CASSWGQGSEAFF,TGTGCCAGCAGCTGGGGACAGGGCTCTGAAGCTTTCTTT
NA,TRBJ2-6,TRBV11-2,NA,16,CASSLVQGPGANVLTF,TGTGCCAGCAGCTTAGTACAGGGTCCTGGGGCCAACGTCCTGACTTTC
NA,TRBJ2-2,TRBV18,NA,15,CASSPLGTLTGELFF,TGTGCCAGCTCACCACTAGGGACACTTACCGGGGAGCTGTTTTTT
NA,TRBJ1-5,TRBV27,NA,13,CASRLGANQPQHF,TGTGCCAGCAGGCTGGGGGCCAATCAGCCCCAGCATTTT
NA,TRBJ2-3,TRBV9,NA,13,CASSGGNTDTQYF,TGTGCCAGCAGCGGGGGCAACACAGATACGCAGTATTTT
once,TRBJ2-7,TRBV5-4,TRBD2,15,CASSSGLASSYEQYF,TGTGCCAGCAGCTCCGGACTAGCCTCCTCCTACGAGCAGTACTTC
NA,TRBJ2-6,TRBV5-1,NA,15,CASSLGGSGANVLTF,TGCGCCAGCAGCTTGGGCGGGTCTGGGGCCAACGTCCTGACTTTC
NA,TRBJ1-2,TRBV27,TRBD1,16,CASSASGGGANYGYTF,TGTGCCAGCAGTGCCTCGGGAGGGGGCGCAAACTATGGCTACACCTTC
NA,TRBJ1-6,TRBV5-1,NA,15,CASSLDPGKNSPLHF,TGCGCCAGCAGCTTGGACCCAGGGAAAAATTCACCCCTCCACTTT
NA,TRBJ2-6,TRBV9,NA,13,CASSTPFQGGLTF,TGTGCCAGCAGCACACCATTTCAGGGAGGCCTGACTTTC
once,TRBJ2-6,TRBV27,NA,15,CASSLLQAGANVLTF,TGTGCCAGCAGTTTACTCCAGGCTGGGGCCAACGTCCTGACTTTC
NA,TRBJ2-5,TRBV21-1,NA,16,CASISLEEGISETQYF,TGTGCCAGCATTTCTCTCGAGGAGGGTATCTCAGAGACCCAGTACTTC
NA,TRBJ2-7,TRBV28,NA,14,CASSYVRDFNEQYF,TGTGCCAGCAGTTACGTCCGGGACTTCAACGAGCAGTACTTC
NA,TRBJ2-7,TRBV19,NA,13,CASSRQRDYEQYF,TGTGCCAGTAGTAGGCAGAGGGACTACGAGCAGTACTTC
NA,TRBJ1-4,TRBV19,TRBD1,15,CASSQNRGTNEKLFF,TGTGCCAGTAGCCAAAACAGGGGAACTAATGAAAAACTGTTTTTT
few,TRBJ2-3,TRBV5-1,TRBD1,15,CASSELTGGSDTQYF,TGCGCCAGCAGCGAATTAACAGGGGGGTCAGATACGCAGTATTTT
NA,TRBJ1-6,TRBV7-2,NA,16,CASSDRGSSYNSPLHF,TGTGCCAGCAGTGACAGAGGCAGCTCCTATAATTCACCCCTCCACTTT
NA,TRBJ2-7,TRBV28,TRBD1,14,CASSLRQGSYEQYF,TGTGCCAGCAGTTTGCGACAGGGGAGCTACGAGCAGTACTTC
NA,TRBJ2-1,TRBV18,TRBD1,16,CASSPLTGAPGNEQFF,TGTGCCAGCTCACCACTTACAGGGGCGCCCGGCAATGAGCAGTTCTTC
once,TRBJ2-7,TRBV11-2,TRBD1,14,CASSLGQGAYEQYF,TGTGCCAGCAGCTTAGGACAGGGAGCCTACGAGCAGTACTTC
NA,TRBJ2-2,TRBV5-6,NA,15,CASSPVVGRNGELFF,TGTGCCAGCAGTCCCGTTGTGGGGAGGAACGGGGAGCTGTTTTTT
NA,TRBJ2-6,TRBV6-4,TRBD1,17,CASSVRGQGTGANVLTF,TGTGCCAGCAGTGTACGAGGACAGGGTACTGGGGCCAACGTCCTGACTTTC
NA,TRBJ2-5,TRBV7-2,NA,14,CASSLAGGPQTQYF,TGTGCCAGCAGCTTAGCGGGGGGGCCTCAGACCCAGTACTTC
NA,TRBJ2-7,TRBV6-1,NA,15,CASLRRGSTSYEQYF,TGTGCCAGCCTGAGGAGGGGATCAACCTCCTACGAGCAGTACTTC
NA,TRBJ1-1,TRBV13,TRBD1,15,CASSLATGGIAEAFF,TGTGCCAGCAGCTTAGCCACAGGGGGTATAGCTGAAGCTTTCTTT
once,TRBJ2-5,TRBV7-6,NA,14,CASSTGGGRETQYF,TGTGCCAGCAGCACGGGTGGGGGCCGGGAGACCCAGTACTTC
NA,TRBJ2-3,TRBV19,NA,12,CASKGSPDTQYF,TGTGCCAGTAAGGGGTCCCCAGATACGCAGTATTTT
once,TRBJ2-3,TRBV7-9,TRBD2,18,CASRRSGTSGGLRDTQYF,TGTGCCAGCAGGCGAAGTGGGACTAGCGGGGGCCTCAGGGATACGCAGTATTTT
NA,TRBJ2-1,TRBV7-6,NA,15,CASSAKGGRAGEQFF,TGTGCCAGCAGCGCGAAGGGGGGGCGAGCGGGTGAGCAGTTCTTC
NA,TRBJ2-7,TRBV11-2,TRBD1,15,CASSQYRDRGREQYF,TGTGCCAGCAGCCAATACCGGGACAGGGGGCGCGAGCAGTACTTC
NA,TRBJ1-1,TRBV6-5,NA,11,CATREGPGAFF,TGTGCCACCCGGGAAGGCCCGGGGGCTTTCTTT
NA,TRBJ2-1,TRBV5-4,TRBD2,16,CASSDGTSGAYNEQFF,TGTGCCAGCAGCGACGGGACTAGCGGGGCCTACAATGAGCAGTTCTTC
NA,TRBJ1-4,TRBV28,NA,12,CASSLLERKLFF,TGTGCCAGCAGTTTATTAGAGAGGAAACTGTTTTTT
NA,TRBJ1-2,TRBV7-2,NA,16,CASSLGGRKELDGYTF,TGTGCCAGCAGCTTAGGGGGGCGTAAAGAGCTCGATGGCTACACCTTC
NA,TRBJ1-3,TRBV7-9,NA,15,CASSYDSISGNTIYF,TGTGCCAGCAGCTATGACAGCATCTCTGGAAACACCATATATTTT
NA,TRBJ2-7,TRBV7-3,TRBD1,13,CASSIVTGDEQYF,TGTGCCAGCAGCATTGTAACAGGGGACGAGCAGTACTTC
once,TRBJ1-1,TRBV5-5,NA,12,CASRDTDIEAFF,TGTGCCAGCAGAGACACCGACATTGAAGCTTTCTTT
NA,TRBJ2-2,TRBV7-8,NA,14,CASSLEWKVGELFF,TGTGCCAGCAGCTTGGAGTGGAAGGTCGGGGAGCTGTTTTTT
NA,TRBJ1-4,TRBV19,TRBD1,14,CASSPQGQGGKLFF,TGTGCCAGTAGTCCCCAGGGACAGGGAGGAAAACTGTTTTTT
NA,TRBJ2-5,TRBV5-1,NA,15,CASSLVGWAQETQYF,TGCGCCAGCAGCTTGGTAGGCTGGGCCCAAGAGACCCAGTACTTC
NA,TRBJ1-1,TRBV4-1,NA,16,CASSQDLNQGWKEAFF,TGCGCCAGCAGCCAAGATCTAAATCAGGGGTGGAAAGAAGCTTTCTTT
few,TRBJ2-3,TRBV6-4,NA,13,CASSEAGTDTQYF,TGTGCCAGCAGTGAAGCGGGCACAGATACGCAGTATTTT
NA,TRBJ1-1,TRBV9,NA,13,CASSVGLATEAFF,TGTGCCAGCAGCGTGGGCCTAGCCACTGAAGCTTTCTTT
NA,TRBJ1-3,TRBV18,TRBD1,15,CASSPSGGSGNTIYF,TGTGCCAGCTCACCCTCAGGGGGCTCTGGAAACACCATATATTTT
once,TRBJ2-2,TRBV4-3,TRBD1,14,CATRRTGVTGELFF,TGCGCCACCCGCCGGACAGGGGTGACCGGGGAGCTGTTTTTT
NA,TRBJ2-3,TRBV11-2,TRBD2,16,CASRDRLAGSSDTQYF,TGTGCCAGCAGAGACCGACTAGCGGGGAGTTCAGATACGCAGTATTTT
NA,TRBJ1-1,TRBV2,TRBD1,15,CASRRPGTGGTEAFF,TGTGCCAGCAGGAGGCCCGGGACAGGGGGCACTGAAGCTTTCTTT
once,TRBJ1-3,TRBV25-1,NA,16,CASSSVGGSSGNTIYF,TGTGCCAGCAGTAGCGTGGGGGGTAGCTCTGGAAACACCATATATTTT
NA,TRBJ2-5,TRBV10-1,NA,14,CASSERLGAETQYF,TGCGCCAGCAGTGAAAGACTAGGCGCAGAGACCCAGTACTTC
NA,TRBJ2-2,TRBV13,TRBD2,16,CASSLEAGVNTGELFF,TGTGCCAGCAGCTTGGAAGCGGGGGTAAACACCGGGGAGCTGTTTTTT
NA,TRBJ2-7,TRBV29-1,NA,13,CSAGGGGNYEQYF,TGCAGCGCCGGAGGGGGCGGAAACTACGAGCAGTACTTC
NA,TRBJ2-5,TRBV18,NA,13,CASSQGVEETQYF,TGTGCCAGCTCACAGGGGGTTGAAGAGACCCAGTACTTC
NA,TRBJ2-1,TRBV27,TRBD2,15,CASRYTSGSYNEQFF,TGTGCCAGCAGGTACACTAGCGGCTCCTACAATGAGCAGTTCTTC
NA,TRBJ2-1,TRBV19,TRBD2,16,CASSSRRAGELNEQFF,TGTGCCAGTAGTAGTAGGAGGGCGGGGGAGTTGAATGAGCAGTTCTTC
NA,TRBJ2-3,TRBV11-2,NA,17,CASSLEGRASGTDTQYF,TGTGCCAGCAGCTTAGAGGGCAGGGCTAGCGGCACAGATACGCAGTATTTT